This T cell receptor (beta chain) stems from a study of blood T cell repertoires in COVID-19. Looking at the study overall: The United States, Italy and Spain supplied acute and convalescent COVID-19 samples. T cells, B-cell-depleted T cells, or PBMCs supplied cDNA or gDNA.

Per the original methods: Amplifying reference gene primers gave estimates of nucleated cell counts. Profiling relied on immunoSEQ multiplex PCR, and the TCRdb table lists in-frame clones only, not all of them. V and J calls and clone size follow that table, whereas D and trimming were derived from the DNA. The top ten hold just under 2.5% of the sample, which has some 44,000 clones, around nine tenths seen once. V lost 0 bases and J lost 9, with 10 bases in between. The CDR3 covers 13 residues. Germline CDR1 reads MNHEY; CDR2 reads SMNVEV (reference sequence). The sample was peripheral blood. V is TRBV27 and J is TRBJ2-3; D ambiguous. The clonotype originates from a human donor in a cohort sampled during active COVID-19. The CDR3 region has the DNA TGTGCCAGCAGTTTATCAGCACTAACGACGCAGTATTTT. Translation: CASSLSALTTQYF.